These 25 T cell receptor beta chains were all obtained from the same sample, sequenced in a study of OX40 agonist ivuxolimab in advanced cancers. Profiled with immunoSEQ multiplex PCR; TCRdb holds only in-frame clones, not every one. Among around 72,000 clones listed, 90% to 95% were seen once. The sample consisted of CD4+ or CD8+ T cells sorted from blood, taken in a trial of the OX40 agonist ivuxolimab. The source of these receptors is an adult with an advanced solid tumor such as melanoma, head and neck, liver or kidney cancer.

The CDR3 sequence: CASSQGFGTGDREQYF. For the CDR3, the DNA is TGCGCCAGCAGCCAGGGCTTCGGGACAGGGGACCGCGAGCAGTACTTC. This chain uses TRBV4-3 with TRBJ2-7, with TRBD1 matching over 10 bases. Germline values: CDR1 LGHNA, CDR2 YSLEER. This CDR3 spans 16 amino acids. With 3 bases clipped from V and 6 bases from J, the junction kept 11 bases outside the gene matches.

The rearrangement links TRBV7-2 to TRBJ2-3; a weak D match, TRBD1 (5 bases). Trimming stripped 5 bases from V and 2 bases from J, with 20 bases between. The germline CDR1 and CDR2 sequences are SGHTA and FQGNSA. This CDR3 region has 17 residues. The CDR3 protein is CASSPSSPQGSTDTQYF. The CDR3 nucleotides are TGTGCCAGCAGCCCAAGTAGCCCCCAGGGATCCACAGATACGCAGTATTTT.

The chain combines TRBV28 with TRBJ1-6; no firm D call. The V and J ends lost 8 bases and 6 bases respectively, with 8 bases between them. There are 12 residues in the CDR3. CDR1 and CDR2 (germline): MDHEN, SYDVKM. DNA of the CDR3: TGTGCCAGCGGTGAGGGTAATTCACCCCTCCACTTT. It translates to CASGEGNSPLHF.

This clone was detected once. The V and J genes are TRBV4-1 and TRBJ1-6; D ambiguous. Germline CDR1 reads MGHRA; CDR2 reads YSYEKL. The V and J ends lost 0 bases and 14 bases respectively, with 8 bases between them. The CDR3 is 12 amino acids. CDR3 in DNA: TGCGCCAGCAGCCAAGATTCCAGGACCCTCCACTTT. Amino acid sequence: CASSQDSRTLHF.

The chain carries TRBV5-1 and TRBJ2-2; D unclear. V was pared by 2 bases and J by 2 bases, with 7 bases between. Germline CDR1 is SGHRS and CDR2 is YFSETQ. CDR3 length equals 14 residues. The CDR3 is CASSFARNTGELFF. In nucleotides, the CDR3 is TGCGCCAGCAGCTTCGCCCGTAACACCGGGGAGCTGTTTTTT.

This clone showed up just a few times. J is TRBJ1-5 and V is TRBV28; 10 nucleotides agree with TRBD1. Germline assignment: CDR1 MDHEN and CDR2 SYDVKM. CDR3 length equals 18 residues. V shed 6 bases and J 0 bases; nucleotides not matched to a gene: 11. The CDR3 DNA reads as TGTGCCAGCAGGTTAGGACAGGGGGAGCCTTATAGCAATCAGCCCCAGCATTTT. This translates into CASRLGQGEPYSNQPQHF.

With regard to this clone: At one end the junction does not follow the germline gene, possibly because of a read error. The chain combines TRBV7-7 with TRBJ2-5, with a weak D call TRBD1 (5 bases). The CDR3 loop spans 16 amino acids. From germline, CDR1 is SSHAT and CDR2 FNYEAQ (reference sequence). Here the CDR3 reads CASSLMTPGQAETQYF. The CDR3 nucleotides are TGTGCTAGCAGCTTAATGACGCCAGGGCAGGCGGAGACCCAGTACTTC.

V and J are TRBV10-2 and TRBJ2-7, with no clear D. The CDR3 sequence is 12 residues long. Germline loops: CDR1 WSHSY, CDR2 SAAADI. The V end was cut by 0 bases, the J end by 7 bases, with 7 bases between. The CDR3 DNA follows: TGCGCCAGCAGTGAGTCTGACGCGGAGCAGTACTTC. Translation: CASSESDAEQYF.

The chain joins TRBV10-3 to TRBJ2-2, with 14 bases identical to TRBD2. Trimming took 4 bases from V and 4 from J; bases not matched to a gene: 8. The CDR3 spans 18 residues. Germline assignment: CDR1 ENHRY and CDR2 SYGVKD. For the CDR3, the DNA is TGTGCCATCAGTGTCTTAGGACTAGCGGGAGGCCTCACCGGGGAGCTGTTTTTT. Translated: CAISVLGLAGGLTGELFF.

The J gene is TRBJ1-2, the V gene TRBV4-2, with D possibly TRBD1 on 5 matching bases. From germline, CDR1 is LGHNA and CDR2 YNFKEQ. Trimming shortened V by 1 base and J by 6 bases, and 12 bases separated the two germline ends. The CDR3 loop spans 14 amino acids. CDR3 in amino acids: CASSQAQGEDGYTF. The CDR3 coding sequence is TGTGCCAGCAGCCAAGCTCAGGGAGAGGATGGCTACACCTTC.

The chain is built from TRBV28 and TRBJ2-7; D assignment may be TRBD1 or TRBD2 (5 bases each). Looked up from germline, CDR1 is MDHEN and CDR2 is SYDVKM. The germline V and J ends were trimmed by 6 bases and 3 bases, with 12 bases remaining between them. The length of the CDR3 is 13 residues. CDR3 protein: CASSPGQVYEQYF. The CDR3 nucleotides are TGTGCCAGCAGCCCGGGGCAAGTCTACGAGCAGTACTTC.

This chain connects TRBV7-9 to TRBJ2-3, with TRBD1 matching over 7 bases. CDR3 length equals 15 residues. The V segment lost 7 bases and the J segment 2 bases; nucleotides outside the gene matches: 9. Per the germline V gene, CDR1 is SEHNR and CDR2 is FQNEAQ (reference sequence). The CDR3 protein is CASTPGKGATDTQYF. CDR3 nucleotides: TGTGCCAGCACCCCAGGGAAGGGGGCCACAGATACGCAGTATTTT. The complete variable domain, with remaining parts taken from reference TRBV7-9 and TRBJ2-3, reads DTGVSQNPRHKITKRGQNVTFRCDPISEHNRLYWYRQTLGQGPEFLTYFQNEAQLEKSRLLSDRFSAERPKGSFSTLEIQRTEQGDSAMYLCASTPGKGATDTQYFGPGTRLTVL.

The chain links TRBV14 to TRBJ2-3, with D perhaps matching TRBD1 or TRBD2 (5 bases each). Germline lookup yields CDR1 SGHDN and CDR2 FVKESK. Trimming cost V 4 bases and J 1 base, with 9 bases left between them. The CDR3 has 14 amino acids. This CDR3 is CASSPLGGTDTQYF. Here the CDR3 DNA reads TGTGCCAGCAGCCCCCTGGGGGGCACAGATACGCAGTATTTT. The variable domain in full, completed from reference TRBV14 and TRBJ2-3, reads EAGVTQFPSHSVIEKGQTVTLRCDPISGHDNLYWYRRVMGKEIKFLLHFVKESKQDESGMPNNRFLAERTGGTYSTLKVQPAELEDSGVYFCASSPLGGTDTQYFGPGTRLTVL.

The gene calls are TRBV7-2 and TRBJ2-7, with D tentatively TRBD1 (5 bases). Trimming took off 5 bases at V and 2 bases at J, with 13 bases between the two ends. Germline assignment: CDR1 SGHTA and CDR2 FQGNSA. The CDR3 is 14 residues long. CDR3 sequence reads: CASSRIGVPYEQYF. As DNA, the CDR3 is TGTGCCAGCAGCCGTATAGGGGTCCCCTACGAGCAGTACTTC.

This clone was seen a single time. This chain connects TRBV7-2 to TRBJ1-2, with D maybe TRBD1 (5 bases). This CDR3 has 15 residues. Germline V gene data show CDR1 as SGHTA and CDR2 as FQGNSA. The ends were cut back, 5 bases at V and 4 bases at J, with 17 bases in the middle. The CDR3, as DNA: TGTGCCAGCAGCGCCCTTCCAGGGTTGGCCTATGGCTACACCTTC. Protein product: CASSALPGLAYGYTF.

The chain uses TRBV11-2 and TRBJ2-5; 8 nucleotides agree with TRBD1. The germline V gene has CDR1 SGHAT and CDR2 FQNNGV. After removal of 2 bases from V and 0 bases from J, the junction contained 5 bases not matched to a gene. CDR3 length: 16 amino acids. CDR3 protein: CASSLMAGGDQETQYF. CDR3 coding DNA: TGTGCCAGCAGCTTAATGGCAGGGGGCGACCAAGAGACCCAGTACTTC.

V gene TRBV5-1 combines with J gene TRBJ2-1; tentatively, D is TRBD2 (5 bases). V gave up 5 bases and J gave up 3 bases, with 15 bases separating them. Germline V gene sequence: CDR1 SGHRS, CDR2 YFSETQ. The CDR3 length is 15 residues. CDR3 sequence: CASSFNPEGYNEQFF. CDR3 nucleotides: TGCGCCAGCAGTTTCAACCCTGAGGGCTACAATGAGCAGTTCTTC.

V and J are TRBV19 and TRBJ2-6; D unclear. The CDR3 runs 15 residues. The V end was cut by 6 bases, the J end by 4 bases, with 13 bases between. Germline V gene lookup returns CDR1 LNHDA and CDR2 SQIVND (reference sequence). In DNA, the CDR3 is TGTGCCAGTAGCACTCCAGGCTCCGGGGCCAACGTCCTGACTTTC. It yields the protein CASSTPGSGANVLTF.

Comments on this clone: Compared with germline, one end of the junction differs, possibly owing to a read error. The rearrangement links TRBV7-7 to TRBJ2-3, with a possible D match to TRBD2 (5 bases). This CDR3 region has 15 residues. In germline, CDR1 is SSHAT, CDR2 FNYEAQ (reference sequence). The CDR3 loop is CASSLTSGSTDTQYF. The CDR3 DNA is TGTGCTAGCAGCTTGACAAGCGGTAGCACAGATACGCAGTATTTT.

The chain employs TRBV5-6 and TRBJ1-2; maybe TRBD1 (5 bases). The CDR3 covers 13 residues. The V end was cut by 4 bases, the J end by 4 bases, with 11 bases between. The germline V gene has CDR1 SGHDT and CDR2 YYEEEE. Here the CDR3 DNA reads TGTGCCAGCAGCCTGGGGGGGGGCTATGGCTACACCTTC. Protein sequence: CASSLGGGYGYTF.

The chain combines TRBV10-3 with TRBJ2-7, with 7 nucleotides matching TRBD2. Germline CDR1 reads ENHRY; CDR2 reads SYGVKD. The CDR3 is 14 residues long. V was pared by 8 bases and J by 1 base, with 8 bases of the junction left unmatched. The CDR3 DNA reads TGTGCCATCTCCTGGGGAGGGGATTCCTACGAGCAGTACTTC. This translates into CAISWGGDSYEQYF.

The V and J genes are TRBV14 and TRBJ2-5, with unresolved D. Germline V gene data show CDR1 as SGHDN and CDR2 as FVKESK. Trimming pared 1 base from V and 1 base from J, leaving 7 bases between. The CDR3 runs to 14 residues. The CDR3 sequence is CASSQAWFQETQYF. CDR3 bases: TGTGCCAGCAGCCAAGCGTGGTTCCAAGAGACCCAGTACTTC.

The chain combines TRBV11-2 with TRBJ1-1, with no clear D. The CDR3 runs 14 residues. Trimming stripped 5 bases from V and 7 bases from J, with 17 bases between. Germline CDR1 is SGHAT and CDR2 is FQNNGV. The CDR3 DNA follows: TGTGCCAGCAGCCCAAGTACTTCCGTCGGTGAAGCTTTCTTT. Amino acid sequence: CASSPSTSVGEAFF.

The J gene is TRBJ2-2, the V gene TRBV27; 12 nucleotides line up with TRBD2. The CDR3 sequence is 17 residues long. V shed 1 base and J 3 bases; nucleotides not matched to a gene: 3. Looked up from germline, CDR1 is MNHEY and CDR2 is SMNVEV (reference sequence). The CDR3 here is CASSLYRLAGDTGELFF. Written as DNA, the CDR3 is TGTGCCAGCAGTTTATATCGACTAGCGGGGGACACCGGGGAGCTGTTTTTT.

The V gene is TRBV18, the J gene TRBJ2-3; 12 nucleotides line up with TRBD2. The V segment lost 3 bases and the J segment 5 bases; nucleotides outside the gene matches: 6. Germline lookup yields CDR1 KGHSH and CDR2 LQKENI. The CDR3 is 16 amino acids. This CDR3 reads CASSPRTSGMGDTQYF. CDR3 nucleotides: TGTGCCAGCTCACCCCGGACTAGCGGGATGGGAGATACGCAGTATTTT.